This entry describes one TCR beta chain. This entry is derived from a study of shared clonotypes between healthy human individuals. Profiling relied on immunoSEQ multiplex PCR, and the TCRdb table lists in-frame clones only, not all of them. Among roughly 2 million clones listed, about 94% were seen once. Germline CDR1 and CDR2: MDHEN and SYDVKM. With V trimmed by 8 bases and J by 3 bases, 12 bases remained unmatched. CDR3 length equals 15 residues. Sequenced material: naive CD4+ T cells sorted from blood. The subset here: CD45RA+ positively selected. The receptor was isolated from a man younger than 30 in good health. V and J are TRBV28 and TRBJ2-7, with 8 bases identical to TRBD1. The CDR3 reads CASARRDRFFYEQYF. In DNA, the CDR3 is TGTGCCAGCGCCAGGCGGGACAGGTTCTTCTACGAGCAGTACTTC. Full variable domain (outside the CDR3, taken from reference TRBV28 and TRBJ2-7): DVKVTQSSRYLVKRTGEKVFLECVQDMDHENMFWYRQDPGLGLRLIYFSYDVKMKEKGDIPEGYSVSREKKERFSLILESASTNQTSMYLCASARRDRFFYEQYFGPGTRLTVT.